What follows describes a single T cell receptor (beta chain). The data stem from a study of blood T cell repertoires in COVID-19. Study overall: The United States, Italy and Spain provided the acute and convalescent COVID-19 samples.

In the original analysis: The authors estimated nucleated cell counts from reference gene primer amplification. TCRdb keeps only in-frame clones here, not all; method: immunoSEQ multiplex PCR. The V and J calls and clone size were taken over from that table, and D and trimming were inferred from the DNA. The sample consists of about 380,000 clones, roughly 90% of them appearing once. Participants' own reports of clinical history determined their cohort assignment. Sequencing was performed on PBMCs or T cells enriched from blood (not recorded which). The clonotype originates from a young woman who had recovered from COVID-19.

The CDR3 DNA sequence: TGTGCCAGTAGTCCCCACGGGATGTTGGGGACAGATACGCAGTATTTT. Its translation: CASSPHGMLGTDTQYF. V gene TRBV19 combines with J gene TRBJ2-3, with a possible D match to TRBD2 (5 bases). There are 16 residues in the CDR3. Germline V CDR1 and CDR2: LNHDA, SQIVND (reference sequence). The V and J ends lost 5 bases and 3 bases respectively, with 18 bases between them.